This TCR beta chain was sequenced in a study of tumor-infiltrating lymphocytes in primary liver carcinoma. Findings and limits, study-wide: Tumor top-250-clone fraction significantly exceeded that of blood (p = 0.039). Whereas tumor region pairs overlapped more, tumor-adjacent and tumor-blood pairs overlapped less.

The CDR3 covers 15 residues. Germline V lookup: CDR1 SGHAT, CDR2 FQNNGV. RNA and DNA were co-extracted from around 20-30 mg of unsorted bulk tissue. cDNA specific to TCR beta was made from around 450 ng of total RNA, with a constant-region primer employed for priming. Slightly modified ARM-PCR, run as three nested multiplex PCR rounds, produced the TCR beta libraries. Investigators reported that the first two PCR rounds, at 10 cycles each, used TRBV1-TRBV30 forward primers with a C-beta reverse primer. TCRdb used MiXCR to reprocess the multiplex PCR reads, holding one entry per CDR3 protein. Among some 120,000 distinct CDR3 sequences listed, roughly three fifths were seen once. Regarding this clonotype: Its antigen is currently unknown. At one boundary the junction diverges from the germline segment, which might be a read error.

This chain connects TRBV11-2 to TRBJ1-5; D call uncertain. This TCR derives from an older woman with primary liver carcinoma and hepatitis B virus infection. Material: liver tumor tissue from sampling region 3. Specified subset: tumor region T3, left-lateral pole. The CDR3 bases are TGTGCCAGCAGCTTAGATCCGGGGTTTAATCAGCCCAAGTATTTT. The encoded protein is CASSLDPGFNQPKYF.